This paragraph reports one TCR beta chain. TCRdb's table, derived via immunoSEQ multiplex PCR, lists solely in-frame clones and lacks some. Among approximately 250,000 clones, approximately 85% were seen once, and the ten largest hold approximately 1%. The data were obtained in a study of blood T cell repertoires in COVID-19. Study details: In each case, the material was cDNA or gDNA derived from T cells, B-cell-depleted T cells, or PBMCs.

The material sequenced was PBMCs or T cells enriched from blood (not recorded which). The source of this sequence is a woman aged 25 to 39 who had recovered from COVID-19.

This CDR3 reads CASGLEISADTQYF. In nucleotides, the CDR3 is TGTGCTAGTGGTTTGGAGATTAGCGCCGATACGCAGTATTTT. The chain recombines TRBV12-5 with TRBJ2-3; possibly TRBD2 for D (5 bases). CDR1 is LGHNT and CDR2 is FRNRAP in the germline V gene. The germline V and J ends were trimmed by 1 base and 6 bases, with 11 bases remaining between them. This CDR3 is 14 amino acids long.